This T cell receptor (beta chain) was recorded in a study of blood T cell repertoires in COVID-19. Assay: immunoSEQ multiplex PCR; the TCRdb copy retains only in-frame clones and omits some. The sample contains approximately 84,000 clones, approximately 87% of which appear only once. Germline loops: CDR1 MNHEY, CDR2 SVGEGT. The CDR3 length is 18 residues. The junction had 8 bases not matched to a gene; V was cut back by 0 bases and J by 2 bases. Sample: peripheral blood. This TCR was sampled from a human donor in a cohort sampled during active COVID-19. The rearrangement uses TRBV6-2 or TRBV6-3 and TRBJ2-1, with 9 bases fitting TRBD2. The CDR3 reads CASSYSPAGGTPYNEQFF. In DNA, the CDR3 is TGTGCCAGCAGTTACTCGCCAGCGGGGGGCACCCCCTACAATGAGCAGTTCTTC.